The T cell receptor (beta chain) described here comes from a study of blood T cell repertoires in COVID-19. Overall study context: The study drew acute and convalescent COVID-19 samples from the United States, Italy and Spain.

The assay was immunoSEQ multiplex PCR, and TCRdb's table has in-frame clones only and misses some. The profile shows nearly 55,000 clones, around 84% of them singletons. The V segment lost 4 bases and the J segment 2 bases; nucleotides outside the gene matches: 3. Germline CDR1 SGHVT, CDR2 SQSDAQ. The CDR3 runs 15 residues. The specimen was peripheral blood. The chain recombines TRBV7-4 with TRBJ2-7; 12 bases align to TRBD1. This TCR was recovered from a man aged 65-85 years with active COVID-19. CDR3 region: CASSCRDRGPYEQYF. The CDR3 DNA sequence: TGTGCCAGCAGCTGCCGGGACAGGGGGCCCTACGAGCAGTACTTC.